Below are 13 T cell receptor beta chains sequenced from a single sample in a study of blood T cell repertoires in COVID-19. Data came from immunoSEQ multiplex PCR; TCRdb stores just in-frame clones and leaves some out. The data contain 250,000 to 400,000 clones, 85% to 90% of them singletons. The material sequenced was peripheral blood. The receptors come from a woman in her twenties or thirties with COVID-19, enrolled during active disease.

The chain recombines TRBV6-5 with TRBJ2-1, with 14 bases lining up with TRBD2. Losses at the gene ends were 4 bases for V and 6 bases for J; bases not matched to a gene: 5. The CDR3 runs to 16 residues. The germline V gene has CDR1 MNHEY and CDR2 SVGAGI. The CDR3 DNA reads TGTGCCAGCAGTTCTATCGGGACTAGCGGGAGCAATGAGCAGTTCTTC. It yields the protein CASSSIGTSGSNEQFF.

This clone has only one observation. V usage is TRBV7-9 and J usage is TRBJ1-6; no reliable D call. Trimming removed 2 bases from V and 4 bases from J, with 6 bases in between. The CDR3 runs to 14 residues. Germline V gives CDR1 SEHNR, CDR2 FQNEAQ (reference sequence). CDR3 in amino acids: CASSLPVYNSPLHF. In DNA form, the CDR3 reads TGTGCCAGCAGCTTACCGGTATATAATTCACCCCTCCACTTT.

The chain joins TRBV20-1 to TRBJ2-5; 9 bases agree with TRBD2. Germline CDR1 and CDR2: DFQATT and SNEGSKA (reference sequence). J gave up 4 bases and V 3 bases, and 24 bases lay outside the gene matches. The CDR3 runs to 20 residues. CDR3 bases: TGCAGTGCTAGTTACGGGCCCCTAAGGAGCGGGAGGCCGGGGGGAGAGACCCAGTACTTC. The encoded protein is CSASYGPLRSGRPGGETQYF.

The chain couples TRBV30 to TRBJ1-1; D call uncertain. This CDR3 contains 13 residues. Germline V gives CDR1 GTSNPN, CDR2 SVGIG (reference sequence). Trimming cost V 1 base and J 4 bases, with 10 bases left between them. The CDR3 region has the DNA TGTGCCTGGAGTGGATTACGGGGCACTGAAGCTTTCTTT. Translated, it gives CAWSGLRGTEAFF.

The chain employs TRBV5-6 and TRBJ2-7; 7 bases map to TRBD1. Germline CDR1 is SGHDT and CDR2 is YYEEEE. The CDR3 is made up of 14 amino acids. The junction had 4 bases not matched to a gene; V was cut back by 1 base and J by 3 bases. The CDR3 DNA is TGTGCCAGCAGCTTGACAGGGGACCTCTACGAGCAGTACTTC. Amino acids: CASSLTGDLYEQYF.

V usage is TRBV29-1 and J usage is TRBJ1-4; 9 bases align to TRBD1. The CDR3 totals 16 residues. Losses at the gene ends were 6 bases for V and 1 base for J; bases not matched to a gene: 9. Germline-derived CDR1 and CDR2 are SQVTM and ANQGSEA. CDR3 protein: CSVKQDRGGTNEKLFF. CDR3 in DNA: TGCAGCGTCAAACAGGACAGGGGTGGAACTAATGAAAAACTGTTTTTT.

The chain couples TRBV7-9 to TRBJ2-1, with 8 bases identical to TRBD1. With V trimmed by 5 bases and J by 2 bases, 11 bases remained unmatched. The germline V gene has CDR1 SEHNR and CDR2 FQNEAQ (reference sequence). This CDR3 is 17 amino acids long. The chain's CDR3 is CASSPGQGGIPYNEQFF. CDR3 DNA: TGTGCCAGCAGCCCAGGACAGGGAGGAATTCCCTACAATGAGCAGTTCTTC.

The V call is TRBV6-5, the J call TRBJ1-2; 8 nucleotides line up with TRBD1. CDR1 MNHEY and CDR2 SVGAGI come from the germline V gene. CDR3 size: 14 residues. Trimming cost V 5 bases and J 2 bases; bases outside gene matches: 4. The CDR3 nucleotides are TGTGCCAGCAGTAGGACAGGGAACAACTATGGCTACACCTTC. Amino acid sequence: CASSRTGNNYGYTF.

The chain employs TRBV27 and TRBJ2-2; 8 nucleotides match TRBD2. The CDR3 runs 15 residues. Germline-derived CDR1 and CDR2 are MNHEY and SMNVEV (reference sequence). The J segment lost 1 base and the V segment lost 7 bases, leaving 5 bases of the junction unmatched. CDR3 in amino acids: CASTTLAGNTGELFF. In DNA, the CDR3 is TGTGCCAGCACCACCCTAGCGGGGAACACCGGGGAGCTGTTTTTT.

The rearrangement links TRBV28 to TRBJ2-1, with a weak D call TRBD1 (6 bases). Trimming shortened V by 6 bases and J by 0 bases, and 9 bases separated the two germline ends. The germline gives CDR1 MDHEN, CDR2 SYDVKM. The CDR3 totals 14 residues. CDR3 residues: CASRGHSSYNEQFF. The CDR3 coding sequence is TGTGCCAGCAGGGGACACAGCTCCTACAATGAGCAGTTCTTC.

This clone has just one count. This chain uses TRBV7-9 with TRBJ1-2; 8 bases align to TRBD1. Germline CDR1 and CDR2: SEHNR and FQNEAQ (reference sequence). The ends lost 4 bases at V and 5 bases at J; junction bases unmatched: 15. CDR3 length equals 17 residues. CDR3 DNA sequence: TGTGCCAGCAGCTCCCTGAATTATCCCGGACAGGGATATGGCTACACCTTC. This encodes CASSSLNYPGQGYGYTF. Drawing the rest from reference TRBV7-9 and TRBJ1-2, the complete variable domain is DTGVSQNPRHKITKRGQNVTFRCDPISEHNRLYWYRQTLGQGPEFLTYFQNEAQLEKSRLLSDRFSAERPKGSFSTLEIQRTEQGDSAMYLCASSSLNYPGQGYGYTFGSGTRLTVV.

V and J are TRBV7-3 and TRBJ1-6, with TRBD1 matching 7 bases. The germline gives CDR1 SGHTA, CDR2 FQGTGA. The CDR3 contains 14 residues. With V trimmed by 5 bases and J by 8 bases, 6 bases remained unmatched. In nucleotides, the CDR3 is TGTGCCAGCAGCCTAGGGACAGATCATTCACCCCTCCACTTT. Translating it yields CASSLGTDHSPLHF.

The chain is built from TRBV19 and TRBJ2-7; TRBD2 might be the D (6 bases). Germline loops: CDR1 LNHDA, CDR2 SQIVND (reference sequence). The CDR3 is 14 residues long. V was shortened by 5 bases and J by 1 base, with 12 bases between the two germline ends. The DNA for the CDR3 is TGTGCCAGTAGTGATCAGGGAGGTTCCTACGAGCAGTACTTC. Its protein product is CASSDQGGSYEQYF.